This entry describes one T cell receptor beta chain. Its antigen is undetermined. This CDR3 has 13 amino acids. Germline V CDR1 and CDR2: SGHAT, FQNNGV. V was shortened by 7 bases and J by 6 bases, with 13 bases between the two germline ends. Each of the CD4+ naive, central memory, regulatory and stem cell-like memory populations was sorted via CD45RO/CCR7/CD25/CD127/CD95/CD27. Of the isolated RNA, all was reverse transcribed, and so the sequenced material was expressed TCRB transcripts. Clones were read by immunoSEQ multiplex PCR, and TCRdb kept only the in-frame ones, dropping some. The repertoire holds around 650,000 clones, 9.5% to 15% seen once, with roughly 0.12% in the top ten. The source of the sample is a study of beta chain features in type 1 diabetes. Whole-study context: Healthy donors and patients had similar age, gender and cell yields. Taken together, all samples contributed 107,917,701 examined sorted cells. Regarding the study as a whole: Across all four CD4+ subsets, people with type 1 diabetes showed modestly shorter TCRB CDR3s. Insertions at VDJ junctions were less frequent in type 1 diabetes patients. These patients also deleted more nucleotides at the same junctions.

The sequencing sample was made of naive CD4+ T cells from blood. The sequence came from a man aged 25-45 years with type 1 diabetes. The chain couples TRBV11-2 to TRBJ2-1; D is perhaps TRBD2 (5 bases). CDR3 sequence: CASTIGLANEQFF. The CDR3 DNA is TGTGCCAGCACCATCGGACTGGCCAATGAGCAGTTCTTC.